This passage covers 24 T cell receptor beta chains from one sample sequenced in a study of blood T cell repertoires in COVID-19. The protocol was immunoSEQ multiplex PCR, while the TCRdb copy is restricted to in-frame clones and leaves out a portion. This table holds approximately 92,000 clones, about 81% found once. The sequenced sample consisted of peripheral blood. The receptors were sampled from a man in his 60s with acute or convalescent COVID-19.

This sequence joins TRBV3-1 (or the pseudogene TRBV3-2) and TRBJ1-1; D gene uncertain. CDR1 LGHDT and CDR2 YNNKEL come from the germline V gene (reference sequence). V shed 8 bases and J shed 0 bases, with 13 bases lying between them. This CDR3 has 14 amino acids. The CDR3 nucleotides are TGTGCCAGCGTTAGCGGAGCGCTGAACACTGAAGCTTTCTTT. This translates into CASVSGALNTEAFF.

This sequence joins TRBV27 and TRBJ1-2; D ambiguous. The germline gives CDR1 MNHEY, CDR2 SMNVEV (reference sequence). There are 15 residues in the CDR3. V lost 8 bases and J 0 bases, leaving 16 bases between the germline ends. CDR3 sequence (DNA): TGTGCCAGCGCAAATTCCGATTCGGCTAACTATGGCTACACCTTC. Translating it yields CASANSDSANYGYTF.

The rearrangement joins TRBV19 to TRBJ1-5; TRBD1 is a possible D gene (5 bases). Trimming removed 4 bases from V and 4 bases from J, with 17 bases in between. Germline V lookup: CDR1 LNHDA, CDR2 SQIVND (reference sequence). The CDR3 length is 16 residues. The CDR3: CASSTRGGVRNQPQHF. CDR3 in DNA: TGTGCCAGTAGTACACGGGGAGGGGTTAGAAATCAGCCCCAGCATTTT.

The V gene is TRBV5-1, the J gene TRBJ2-4; possibly TRBD1 for D (5 bases). V was trimmed by 4 bases and J by 0 bases, leaving 8 bases between them. From germline, CDR1 is SGHRS and CDR2 YFSETQ. CDR3 length: 14 residues. The CDR3: CASSMTVAKNIQYF. The CDR3 DNA reads as TGCGCCAGCAGCATGACAGTAGCCAAAAACATTCAGTACTTC.

The CDR3 is CASSSALGGTGKGYTF. The CDR3 DNA reads as TGTGCCAGCAGCTCCGCACTGGGTGGGACAGGGAAAGGCTACACCTTC. The V call is TRBV11-2, the J call TRBJ1-2, with 9 nucleotides matching TRBD1. This CDR3 region has 16 residues. The V gene's germline CDR1 is SGHAT and CDR2 FQNNGV. Losses at the gene ends were 4 bases for V and 8 bases for J; bases not matched to a gene: 14.

V gene TRBV6-5 combines with J gene TRBJ1-2; possibly TRBD1 for D (6 bases). Germline values: CDR1 MNHEY, CDR2 SVGAGI. This CDR3 region has 14 residues. V lost 6 bases, J lost 4 bases, and 15 bases lay in between. The CDR3 reads CASSSRGSGYGYTF. The DNA of the CDR3 is TGTGCCAGCAGCTCCAGGGGTTCGGGCTATGGCTACACCTTC.

The chain has TRBV6-2 or TRBV6-3 and TRBJ2-7, with 9 nucleotides matching TRBD2. The V gene's germline CDR1 is MNHEY and CDR2 SVGEGT. V gave up 5 bases and J gave up 5 bases; unmatched junction bases: 10. The CDR3 is made up of 15 amino acids. CDR3 in amino acids: CASSLQAGGYHEQYF. CDR3 in DNA: TGTGCCAGCAGTCTACAAGCGGGGGGTTACCACGAGCAGTACTTC.

The rearrangement links TRBV3-1 (or the pseudogene TRBV3-2) to TRBJ2-2; tentatively, D is TRBD1 (6 bases). Per the germline V gene, CDR1 is LGHDT and CDR2 is YNNKEL (reference sequence). V was trimmed by 4 bases and J by 5 bases, leaving 14 bases between them. The CDR3 spans 15 residues. CDR3 loop: CASSLTGPGTGELFF. For the CDR3, the DNA is TGTGCCAGCAGCCTTACAGGGCCGGGTACCGGGGAGCTGTTTTTT.

CDR3 sequence reads: CAWSPDLLQGARGEQYF. The CDR3 nucleotides are TGTGCCTGGAGTCCTGATCTACTACAGGGGGCGCGGGGCGAGCAGTACTTC. The rearrangement joins TRBV30 to TRBJ2-7; 9 bases agree with TRBD1. Germline trimming cut 2 bases from V and 6 bases from J; bases unmatched to any gene: 17. The CDR3 contains 17 residues. The germline V gene has CDR1 GTSNPN and CDR2 SVGIG (reference sequence).

This chain links TRBV3-1 (or the pseudogene TRBV3-2) with TRBJ2-5; 7 bases agree with TRBD1. V dropped 6 bases and J dropped 0; count of bases not matched to a gene: 4. Germline assignment: CDR1 LGHDT and CDR2 YNNKEL (reference sequence). The CDR3 loop spans 14 amino acids. Written as DNA, the CDR3 is TGTGCCAGCAGAGCGACAGGGTACCAAGAGACCCAGTACTTC. Residues: CASRATGYQETQYF.

Concerning this clone: The junction departs from the called germline gene at one end, perhaps through a read error. The chain links TRBV7-7 to TRBJ2-1, with 7 bases aligning to TRBD1. Per the germline V gene, CDR1 is SSHAT and CDR2 is FNYEAQ (reference sequence). The CDR3 covers 14 residues. This CDR3 reads CASSQGTANNEQFF. The CDR3 nucleotides are TGTGCTAGCAGCCAAGGGACAGCCAACAATGAGCAGTTCTTC.

The J gene is TRBJ2-1, the V gene TRBV5-5, with 15 bases identical to TRBD2. This CDR3 is built from 16 residues. Germline V lookup: CDR1 SGHKS, CDR2 YYEKEE (reference sequence). The V and J ends lost 7 bases and 7 bases, in that order; junction bases with no gene match: 9. CDR3 protein: CASGFRGLAGGNEQFF. CDR3 bases: TGTGCCAGCGGGTTCCGGGGACTAGCGGGAGGTAATGAGCAGTTCTTC.

The CDR3 DNA follows: TGTGCCAGCAGCCCCATGTATGGGAGTTACAATGAGCAGTTCTTC. This gives the protein CASSPMYGSYNEQFF. V is TRBV7-2 and J is TRBJ2-1; tentative D call: TRBD2 (5 bases). The ends were cut back, 5 bases at V and 4 bases at J, with 15 bases in the middle. Germline CDR1 reads SGHTA; CDR2 reads FQGNSA. CDR3 length: 15 residues.

The gene calls are TRBV28 and TRBJ1-2; TRBD1 matches 7 bases. CDR3 length: 14 residues. Germline V gives CDR1 MDHEN, CDR2 SYDVKM. J lost 3 bases, V lost 5 bases, and 6 bases had no gene match. The CDR3 sequence is CASSTSRGDYGYTF. The CDR3 nucleotides read TGTGCCAGCAGTACCAGCAGGGGGGACTATGGCTACACCTTC.

V gene TRBV6-5 combines with J gene TRBJ2-7; a weak D match, TRBD2 (5 bases). The length of the CDR3 is 14 residues. V lost 5 bases, J lost 6 bases, and 17 bases lay in between. The germline CDR1 and CDR2 sequences are MNHEY and SVGAGI. This chain's CDR3 is CASSPGPSRGEQYV. CDR3 coding DNA: TGTGCCAGCAGTCCGGGTCCCAGCCGGGGCGAGCAGTACGTC.

V usage is TRBV7-9 and J usage is TRBJ2-1; 11 bases fit TRBD2. The CDR3 is 17 amino acids. The V segment lost 5 bases and the J segment 5 bases; nucleotides outside the gene matches: 11. Germline V CDR1 and CDR2: SEHNR, FQNEAQ (reference sequence). CDR3 region: CASSPLAGGPSNNEQFF. CDR3 nucleotide sequence: TGTGCCAGCAGCCCCCTAGCGGGAGGACCTTCGAACAATGAGCAGTTCTTC.

This clone showed up just once. This chain links TRBV19 with TRBJ1-1; no clear D gene. The CDR3 is 17 amino acids. Trimming took off 7 bases at V and 3 bases at J, with 24 bases between the two ends. CDR1 is LNHDA and CDR2 is SQIVND in the germline V gene (reference sequence). For the CDR3, the DNA is TGTGCCAGTAAAGTAGAAGGGAGGAGTTTTCGTTACACTGAAGCTTTCTTT. Its protein is CASKVEGRSFRYTEAFF.

The genes are TRBV9 and TRBJ1-2, with no clear D. This CDR3 spans 11 amino acids. CDR1 SGDLS and CDR2 YYNGEE come from the germline V gene. V lost 4 bases, J lost 5 bases, and 6 bases lay in between. The CDR3 DNA is TGTGCCAGCAGCACCACTTATGGCTACACCTTC. Its translation is CASSTTYGYTF.

V is TRBV6-2 or TRBV6-3 and J is TRBJ2-7, with 12 bases that match TRBD2. Germline lookup yields CDR1 MNHEY and CDR2 SVGEGT. Trimming at V came to 5 bases and at J to 4 bases, leaving 6 bases not matched to a gene. The CDR3 length is 15 residues. The CDR3 loop is CASSQGLAGNYEQYV. CDR3 coding DNA: TGTGCCAGCAGTCAAGGACTAGCGGGGAATTACGAGCAGTACGTC.

The V call is TRBV30, the J call TRBJ2-4; D is perhaps TRBD1 (5 bases). Germline CDR1 is GTSNPN and CDR2 is SVGIG (reference sequence). The CDR3 covers 15 residues. The ends were cut back, 2 bases at V and 1 base at J, with 12 bases in the middle. The CDR3 here is CAWSTQGRAKNIQYF. DNA for the CDR3: TGTGCCTGGAGTACCCAGGGAAGGGCCAAAAACATTCAGTACTTC.

V and J are TRBV4-1 and TRBJ1-2; 8 bases fit TRBD1. This CDR3 is built from 17 residues. J lost 7 bases, V lost 3 bases, and 16 bases had no gene match. Germline-derived CDR1 and CDR2 are MGHRA and YSYEKL. The CDR3 sequence: CASSHVIRGRRGGGYTF. For the CDR3, the DNA is TGCGCCAGCAGCCACGTTATCAGGGGGCGCAGGGGTGGTGGCTACACCTTC.

The CDR3 loop reads CASSQDVRAASGRVYNEQFF. The CDR3, as DNA: TGTGCCAGCAGCCAAGATGTCAGGGCTGCTAGCGGGAGGGTCTACAATGAGCAGTTCTTC. The rearrangement uses TRBV3-1 (or the pseudogene TRBV3-2) and TRBJ2-1; TRBD2 matches at 12 bases. Per germline, CDR1 LGHDT and CDR2 YNNKEL (reference sequence). Trimming took 0 bases from V and 3 from J; bases not matched to a gene: 12. The length of the CDR3 is 20 residues.

This chain joins TRBV7-8 and TRBJ2-1; 12 nucleotides match TRBD2. This CDR3 is 16 amino acids long. CDR1 SGHVS and CDR2 FQNEAQ come from the germline V gene. V lost 5 bases and J lost 7; bases outside the gene matches: 9. CDR3 sequence reads: CASSGRLAGVKNEQFF. Written as DNA, the CDR3 is TGTGCCAGCAGCGGAAGACTAGCGGGAGTAAAGAATGAGCAGTTCTTC.

V usage is TRBV10-3 and J usage is TRBJ2-1, with D perhaps TRBD2 (5 bases). The germline CDR1 and CDR2 sequences are ENHRY and SYGVKD. V gave up 3 bases and J gave up 6 bases, with 12 bases separating them. This CDR3 spans 14 amino acids. The DNA for the CDR3 is TGTGCCATCAGTGAAATAGTAGCGCCCAATGAGCAGTTCTTC. It translates to CAISEIVAPNEQFF.